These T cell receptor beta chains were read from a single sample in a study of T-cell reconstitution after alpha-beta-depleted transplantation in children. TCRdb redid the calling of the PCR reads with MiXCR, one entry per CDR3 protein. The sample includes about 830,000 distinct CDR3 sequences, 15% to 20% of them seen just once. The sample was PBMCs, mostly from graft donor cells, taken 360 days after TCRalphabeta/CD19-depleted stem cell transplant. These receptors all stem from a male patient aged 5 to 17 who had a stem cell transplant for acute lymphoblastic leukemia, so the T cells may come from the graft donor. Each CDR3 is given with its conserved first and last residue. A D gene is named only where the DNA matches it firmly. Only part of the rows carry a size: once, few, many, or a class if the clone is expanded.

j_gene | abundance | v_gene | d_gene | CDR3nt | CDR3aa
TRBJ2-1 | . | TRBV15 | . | TGTGCCACCCTCAACCCGACCCGAATCAATGAGCAGTTCTTC | CATLNPTRINEQFF
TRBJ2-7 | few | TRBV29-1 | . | TGCAGCGTTGTCAGTACCTACGAGCAGTACTTC | CSVVSTYEQYF
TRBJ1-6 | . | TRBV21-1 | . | TGTGCCAGCAGCAAAGCACGGCCACCTTCACCCCTCCACTTT | CASSKARPPSPLHF
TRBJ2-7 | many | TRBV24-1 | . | TGTGCCACCAGTGATCGCTACCCAAGGGAGGAGCAGTACTTC | CATSDRYPREEQYF
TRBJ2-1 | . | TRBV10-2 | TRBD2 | TGCGCCAGCAGTGAGCGGCTAGCGGTCAATGAGCAGTTCTTC | CASSERLAVNEQFF
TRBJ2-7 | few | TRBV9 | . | TGTGCCAGCAGCCCCCCCAGGACCTACGAGCAGTACTTC | CASSPPRTYEQYF
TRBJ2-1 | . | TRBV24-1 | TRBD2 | TGTGCCACCAGTGCAGGACTAGCGGGTCTAGGGGAGCAGTTCTTC | CATSAGLAGLGEQFF
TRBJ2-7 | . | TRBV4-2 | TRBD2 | TGTGCCAGCAGCCAAGCATCACTAGCGGGAGTGCAGTACTTC | CASSQASLAGVQYF
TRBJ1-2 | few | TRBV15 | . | TGTGCCACCAGCAGAGATTACGGCAGGGTGAGCTATGGCTACACCTTC | CATSRDYGRVSYGYTF
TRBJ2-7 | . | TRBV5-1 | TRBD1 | TGCGCCAGCAGCCCCGGGACAGGGCCGTGGGAGCAGTACTTC | CASSPGTGPWEQYF
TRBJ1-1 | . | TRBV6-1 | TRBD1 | TGTGCCAGCAAGGGACAGCCGAACACTGAAGCTTTCTTT | CASKGQPNTEAFF
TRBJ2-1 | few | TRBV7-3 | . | TGTGCCAGCAGCCCAGTCGGCCTTTACGATGAGCAGTTCTTC | CASSPVGLYDEQFF
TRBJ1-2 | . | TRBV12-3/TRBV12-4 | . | TGTGCCAGCACCCTCGGGGCGGGCTACACCTTC | CASTLGAGYTF
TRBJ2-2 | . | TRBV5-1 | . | TGCGCCAGCAGCAAGGTTCCCGGGGAGCTGTTTTTT | CASSKVPGELFF
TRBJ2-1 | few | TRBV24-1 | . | TGTGCCACCAGTGATTCCCCTGACAATGAGCAGTTCTTC | CATSDSPDNEQFF
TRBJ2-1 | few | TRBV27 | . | TGTGCCAGCAGTCACCTAGATTACAATGAGCAGTTCTTC | CASSHLDYNEQFF
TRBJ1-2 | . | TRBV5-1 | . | TGCGCCAGCTCTACAGGGTTGGATGGCTACACCTTC | CASSTGLDGYTF
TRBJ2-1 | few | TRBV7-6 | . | TGTGCCAGCAGTTCAGACCACTACGGGTACAATGAGCAGTTCTTC | CASSSDHYGYNEQFF
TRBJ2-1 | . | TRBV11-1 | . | TGTGCCAGCAGCTCCCTGCCCCGGCTAGCCCTTAGCTCCTACAATGAGCAGTTCTTC | CASSSLPRLALSSYNEQFF
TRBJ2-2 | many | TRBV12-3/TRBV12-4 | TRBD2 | TGTGCCAGCAGTTTCGGACTAGCGGTGACCGGGGAGCTGTTTTTT | CASSFGLAVTGELFF
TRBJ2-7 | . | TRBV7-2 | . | TGTGCCAGCCGCCGCCCGGGGCGCTCCTACGAGCAGTACTTC | CASRRPGRSYEQYF
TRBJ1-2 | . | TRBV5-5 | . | TGTGCCAGCAGCGGCTCCCGGGCCAACTATGGCTACACCTTC | CASSGSRANYGYTF
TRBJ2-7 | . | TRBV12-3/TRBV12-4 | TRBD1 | TGTGCCAGCAGTTTAAGGGCACAGGGGGACTACGAGCAGTACTTC | CASSLRAQGDYEQYF
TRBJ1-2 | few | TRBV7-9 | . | TGTGCCAGCAGCCGCAGGATGGGGGGCACCTTC | CASSRRMGGTF
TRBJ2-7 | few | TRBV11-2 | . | TGTGCCAGCAGCTTGGCGGGGGCGCTGACCTACGAGCAGTACTTC | CASSLAGALTYEQYF
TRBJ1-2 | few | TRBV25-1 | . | TGTGCCACCAGGACGAGCTCTAACTATGGCTACACCTTC | CATRTSSNYGYTF
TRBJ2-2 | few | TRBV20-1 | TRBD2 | TGCAGTGCTAGGTCCCGGGCTAGCGGGAATTGGGCGAACACCGGGGAGCTGTTTTTT | CSARSRASGNWANTGELFF
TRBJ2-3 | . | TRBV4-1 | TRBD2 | TGCGCCAGCAGGGTAGCGGGAGGGCAAGATACGCAGTATTTT | CASRVAGGQDTQYF
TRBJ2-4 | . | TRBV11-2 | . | TGTGCCAGCAGCAAGGTTCCCAAAAACATTCAGTACTTC | CASSKVPKNIQYF
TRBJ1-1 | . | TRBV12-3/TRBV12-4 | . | TGTGCCAGCAGTCCCCGGGACATGTGGAACACTGAAGCTTTCTTT | CASSPRDMWNTEAFF
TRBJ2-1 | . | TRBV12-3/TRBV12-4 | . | TGTGCCAGCAGTTTGGTGCGGCGGCTTTACAATGAGCAGTTCTTC | CASSLVRRLYNEQFF
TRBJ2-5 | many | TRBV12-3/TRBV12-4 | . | TGTGCCAGCAGTCCGGGCAGACGAGAGACCCAGTACTTC | CASSPGRRETQYF
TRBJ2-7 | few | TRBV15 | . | TGTGCCACCAGCAGAAGAGACGCGGCGAATACCGAGCAGTACTTC | CATSRRDAANTEQYF
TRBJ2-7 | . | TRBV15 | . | TGTGCCACCAGCGCAGACACATACGAGCAGTACTTC | CATSADTYEQYF
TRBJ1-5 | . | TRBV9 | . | TGTGCCAGCAGCGTAGAGGGACACTGGTTGGCGCAGCCCCAGCATTTT | CASSVEGHWLAQPQHF
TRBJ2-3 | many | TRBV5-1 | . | TGCGCCAGCAGCTTGGTAAAGGCTGGAGATACGCAGTATTTT | CASSLVKAGDTQYF
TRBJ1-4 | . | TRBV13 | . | TGTGCCAGCAGCCCGACTCGGAGGGGTGCCGGCCAAAAACTGTTTTTT | CASSPTRRGAGQKLFF
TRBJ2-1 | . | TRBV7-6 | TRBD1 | TGTGCCAGCAGCATAAGGACAGGACGGGCCAATGAGCAGTTCTTC | CASSIRTGRANEQFF
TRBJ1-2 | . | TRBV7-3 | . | TGTGCCAGCAGCCCCACAGGAGGGGTAGGCTACACCTTC | CASSPTGGVGYTF